These T cell receptor beta chains were read from a single sample in a study of read filtering for tumor transcriptome and immune sequencing. Each CDR3 protein is one row after TCRdb ran MiXCR on the reads. The sample includes tens of thousands of distinct CDR3 sequences, roughly an eighth of them seen just once. Material for sequencing was a population of CD138-negative cells sorted from bone marrow. These receptors were collected from a donor at least 40 years old with multiple myeloma. The CDR3 runs from the conserved cysteine through the conserved F or W. A D gene is named only where the DNA matches it firmly. Clone size appears in some rows only: once, few, many, or a class for an expanded clone.

j_call,d_call,clone_size,v_call,cdr3_nt,cdr3_aa
TRBJ2-2,-,many,TRBV7-2,TGTGCCAGCAGCCGGACAGCGAACACCGGGGAGCTGTTTTTT,CASSRTANTGELFF
TRBJ1-5,TRBD1,many,TRBV4-1,TGCGCCAGCAGCCATAAAACCGGGACAGGGAAGATGGAGCCCCAGCATTTT,CASSHKTGTGKMEPQHF
TRBJ2-3,-,many,TRBV28,TGTGCCAGCAGTTTAGGTTTTAGGGGAGATACGCAGTATTTT,CASSLGFRGDTQYF
TRBJ2-7,TRBD1,-,TRBV28,TGTGCCAGCAGACGGGACAGCTACGAGCAGAATTTC,CASRRDSYEQNF
TRBJ2-1,TRBD2,-,TRBV7-3,TGTGCCATCAACGCGACCCCGCGCGGGGGGGCTGACAATGAGCAGTTCTTC,CAINATPRGGADNEQFF
TRBJ2-1,-,many,TRBV7-9,TGTGCCAGCAGCTTATTGTCCTCCTACAATGAGCAGTTCTTC,CASSLLSSYNEQFF
TRBJ2-1,-,many,TRBV11-1,TGTGCCAGCAGCTTACTGTTCGGGAGTAAGTTCTTC,CASSLLFGSKFF
TRBJ2-7,-,many,TRBV2,TGCGCCAGCAGTGTATCAGGGGGGGGCTACGAGCAGTACTTC,CASSVSGGGYEQYF
TRBJ2-5,TRBD2,-,TRBV29-1,TGCAGCGTCGTTGGACTAGCGGGTGATAATTTCCAAGAGACCCAGTACTTC,CSVVGLAGDNFQETQYF
TRBJ2-7,TRBD2,many,TRBV7-6,TGTGCCAGCAGCTTAGAACCCGGACTAGCGGGATCCTACGAGCAGTACTTC,CASSLEPGLAGSYEQYF
TRBJ2-7,-,many,TRBV20-1,TGCAGTAGTGACAGGTCCCTGACCTACGAGCAGTACTTC,CSSDRSLTYEQYF
TRBJ2-1,-,many,TRBV7-9,TGTGCCAGCAGCCCGAGAGGCGGGACGTCAGGTAATGAGCAGTTCTTC,CASSPRGGTSGNEQFF
TRBJ2-3,TRBD1,many,TRBV7-3,TGTGCCAGCAGCTTTGGACAGGGGGGCGCAGATACGCAGTATTTT,CASSFGQGGADTQYF
TRBJ2-2,-,many,TRBV19,TGTGCCAGTACGGAACAGGGATCGAACACCGGGGAGCTGTTTTTT,CASTEQGSNTGELFF
TRBJ1-5,TRBD1,many,TRBV7-8,TGTGCCAGCCGCGGAGGACAGGGCGACGGAGGCAATCAGCCCCAGCATTTT,CASRGGQGDGGNQPQHF
TRBJ1-1,TRBD1,-,TRBV25-1,TGTGCCTGCAGAGACAGGGTCACTGAAGCTTTCTTT,CACRDRVTEAFF
TRBJ1-4,TRBD1,many,TRBV12-3/TRBV12-4,TGTGCCAGCAGTCAAGGGGGCAGGGATGAAAAACTGTTTTTT,CASSQGGRDEKLFF
TRBJ2-7,TRBD2,many,TRBV10-3,TGTGCCATCACAACCGGGACTAGCGGAAGCTACGAGCAGTACTTC,CAITTGTSGSYEQYF
TRBJ2-2,TRBD2,many,TRBV7-7,TGTGCTAGCAGCCTCGTCCCGGGACTAGCGGGCACCGGGGAGCTGTTTTTT,CASSLVPGLAGTGELFF
TRBJ2-4,-,many,TRBV7-9,TGTGCCAGCAGCTTGCAGGGATCAATGGCTGGCAAAAACATTCAGTACTTC,CASSLQGSMAGKNIQYF
TRBJ2-3,-,many,TRBV7-2,TGTGCCAGCAGCTTCAGCCTAGCTGGAGATACGCAGTATTTT,CASSFSLAGDTQYF
TRBJ1-5,-,many,TRBV7-8,TGTGCCAGCAGCTCACTTAGGGGAGGAAATCAGCCCCAGCATTTT,CASSSLRGGNQPQHF
TRBJ2-7,TRBD2,many,TRBV4-1,TGCGCCAGCAGCCAAGATCCCGGACTAGCGGGCTACGAGCAGTACTTC,CASSQDPGLAGYEQYF
TRBJ2-3,-,many,TRBV20-1,TGCAGTGGGGCGGGCGCTAGCACAGATACGCAGTATTTT,CSGAGASTDTQYF
TRBJ2-3,TRBD1,many,TRBV12-3/TRBV12-4,TGTGCCAGCAGCCAGACAGGGGGCAAGGCAGATACGCAGTATTTT,CASSQTGGKADTQYF
TRBJ2-3,TRBD2,many,TRBV20-1,TGCAGTGCTGGCGGGGGAAGCACAGATACGCAGTATTTT,CSAGGGSTDTQYF
TRBJ2-4,-,many,TRBV12-3/TRBV12-4,TGTGCCAGCAGTTTGAGCGAAAACATTCAGTACTTC,CASSLSENIQYF
TRBJ1-5,-,many,TRBV30,TGTGCCTGGAGTGACGGGACAACTCCTAATCAGCCCCAGCATTTT,CAWSDGTTPNQPQHF
TRBJ2-1,TRBD2,many,TRBV3-1,TGTGCCAGCAGTGATTACCTAGCGGTCTACAATGAGCAGTTCTTC,CASSDYLAVYNEQFF
TRBJ2-2,TRBD1,many,TRBV5-1,TGCGCCAGCAGGGGGGGACAGGTTATCACCGGGGAGCTGTTTTTT,CASRGGQVITGELFF
TRBJ1-1,-,many,TRBV7-3,TGTGCCAGCAGCTTCGACTCGAACACTGAAGCTTTCTTT,CASSFDSNTEAFF